A selection of T cell receptor beta chains follows, all from one sample in a study of T cells after yellow fever vaccination. TCRdb processed the 5' RACE reads anew with MiXCR; each CDR3 protein has one entry. The table includes 300,000 to 350,000 distinct CDR3 sequences, around 4.5% detected once. This specimen consisted of PBMCs, obtained 15 days after the yellow fever booster vaccination. The receptors stem from a man aged 18 to 29 who received the YFV17D yellow fever vaccine. CDR3s include the opening cysteine and the closing phenylalanine or tryptophan. The D gene is left open where the match is weak. Clone size is not always given. Where it is, it says once, few, many or a class for expanded clones.

TRBD2	-	TRBV7-2	TRBJ2-5	TGTGCCAGCAGCTTCGGCGGGGGGAGTGAGACCCAGTACTTC	CASSFGGGSETQYF
TRBD2	-	TRBV6-4	TRBJ2-3	TGTGCCAGCAGTGACTCGTCGGGACTAGCCCCAGATACGCAGTATTTT	CASSDSSGLAPDTQYF
TRBD1	few	TRBV2	TRBJ1-5	TGTGCCAGCAGTCCTGCGGGACAGTCCTTTAGCAATCAGCCCCAGCATTTT	CASSPAGQSFSNQPQHF
TRBD2	many	TRBV5-1	TRBJ2-7	TGCGCCAGCAGCTTGGGAGGGACTAGCGGGGACTACGAGCAGTACTTC	CASSLGGTSGDYEQYF
-	-	TRBV24-1	TRBJ2-1	TGTGCCACCAGTGATTTTAGGGGACCATACAATGAGCAGTTCTTC	CATSDFRGPYNEQFF
TRBD1	few	TRBV28	TRBJ1-2	TGTGCCAGCAGTCGAGCGGGGACAGCCTACACCTTC	CASSRAGTAYTF
-	-	TRBV7-9	TRBJ1-2	TGTGCCAGCAGCTGGGGGGGGAGTCATGGCTACACCTTC	CASSWGGSHGYTF
-	many	TRBV20-1	TRBJ1-2	TGCAGTGCTATCAGGACAGTAGTTTATGGCTACACCTTC	CSAIRTVVYGYTF
TRBD2	many	TRBV6-5	TRBJ2-5	TGTGCCAGCAGGCGGGGAGGGGCGAAGACCCAGTACTTC	CASRRGGAKTQYF
-	many	TRBV10-3	TRBJ2-2	TGTGCCATCAGTGAGTCGAACACCGGGGAGCTGTTTTTT	CAISESNTGELFF
-	many	TRBV12-3/TRBV12-4	TRBJ2-4	TGTGCCAGCAGTCACCGGGCTAGGGATACCAAAAACATTCAGTACTTC	CASSHRARDTKNIQYF
-	few	TRBV5-1	TRBJ2-2	TGCGCCAGCAGCTTGGCTGCGGACGGAGGGCCCGGGGAGCTGTTTTTT	CASSLAADGGPGELFF
-	many	TRBV27	TRBJ1-4	TGTGCCAGCAGTTTATACTTACAAGGGATTGAAAAACTGTTTTTT	CASSLYLQGIEKLFF
-	many	TRBV5-6	TRBJ2-3	TGTGCCAGCAGGATCCCCCCCACAGATACGCAGTATTTT	CASRIPPTDTQYF
-	-	TRBV6-6	TRBJ2-3	TGTGCCAGCAGGGAGGCCCTACCCATAGATACGCAGTATTTT	CASREALPIDTQYF
-	-	TRBV30	TRBJ2-1	TGTGCCTGGAGTCTCTTCAATGAGCAGTTCTTC	CAWSLFNEQFF
-	few	TRBV6-2/TRBV6-3	TRBJ1-1	TGTGCCAGCAGAAGGGGATGGTACACTGAAGCTTTCTTT	CASRRGWYTEAFF
-	few	TRBV6-5	TRBJ1-2	TGTGCCAGCAGTTCAGACAGGTTTAACGTGGAAAACTATGGCTACACCTTC	CASSSDRFNVENYGYTF
-	many	TRBV7-2	TRBJ2-1	TGTGCCAGCAGCTTGGGCGGGGCGAGCTCCTACAATGAGCAGTTCTTC	CASSLGGASSYNEQFF
-	many	TRBV6-5	TRBJ1-4	TGTGCCAGCAGGGGCGATAATGAAAAACTGTTTTTT	CASRGDNEKLFF
TRBD1	-	TRBV10-3	TRBJ1-1	TGTGCCATCAGACTGACAGGGTCCGTGAACACTGAAGCTTTCTTT	CAIRLTGSVNTEAFF
TRBD1	-	TRBV5-4	TRBJ2-2	TGTGCCAGCAGTTGGACAGGGGGCGCGAGGGGGGAGCTGTTTTTT	CASSWTGGARGELFF
TRBD2	-	TRBV5-4	TRBJ2-3	TGTGCCAGCAGCTCGCGGCGGGGGGCCACAGATACGCAGTATTTT	CASSSRRGATDTQYF
TRBD1	many	TRBV4-1	TRBJ2-1	TGCGCCAGCAGCCAGGGACAGGGGAATGAGCAGTTCTTC	CASSQGQGNEQFF
TRBD2	few	TRBV6-5	TRBJ2-1	TGTGCCAGCAGTATACCGGGAGGTGGCGGTGAGCAGTTCTTC	CASSIPGGGGEQFF
TRBD2	many	TRBV15	TRBJ2-5	TGTGCCACCAGCAGAACACTAGCGGAACAAGAGACCCAGTACTTC	CATSRTLAEQETQYF
-	many	TRBV4-1	TRBJ2-7	TGCGCCAGCAGCCAAGAGTTAACCTACGAGCAGTACTTC	CASSQELTYEQYF
-	-	TRBV5-1	TRBJ2-3	TGCGCCAGCAGCTTGATGGGGGATCCAAGCACAGATACGCAGTATTTT	CASSLMGDPSTDTQYF
-	-	TRBV4-3	TRBJ1-2	TGCGCCAGCAGCCAAGCTGAACGTCACACCTTC	CASSQAERHTF
-	few	TRBV11-2	TRBJ2-2	TGTGCCAGCAGCCCCTTGGGCGGGGAGCTGTTTTTT	CASSPLGGELFF
-	many	TRBV7-9	TRBJ2-7	TGTGCCAGCAGCTTAAACAATTACGAGCAGTACTTC	CASSLNNYEQYF
-	few	TRBV19	TRBJ2-5	TGTGCCAGTAGTATGGGGAAGACCCAGTACTTC	CASSMGKTQYF
-	-	TRBV6-1	TRBJ1-5	TGTGCCAGCAGTGTATTGACAGTGGGCAATCAGCCCCAGCATTTT	CASSVLTVGNQPQHF
TRBD1	many	TRBV7-9	TRBJ1-2	TGTGCCAGCAGCCGGACAGGGAAGGATAGCTATGGCTACACCTTC	CASSRTGKDSYGYTF
TRBD1	many	TRBV4-3	TRBJ2-7	TGCGCCAGCAGCCAAGAATTTTTTGGACAGGGGTCCTACGAGCAGTACTTC	CASSQEFFGQGSYEQYF
TRBD1	few	TRBV6-6	TRBJ1-6	TGTGCCAGCAGCGAGGACAGGGCACACTATAATTCACCCCTCCACTTT	CASSEDRAHYNSPLHF
-	-	TRBV5-4	TRBJ1-4	TGTGCCAGCAGCTTGGCGCAGGACAGTAATGAAAAACTGTTTTTT	CASSLAQDSNEKLFF
-	many	TRBV27	TRBJ1-2	TGTGCCAGCAGTTTAAGGGCACAGACCTATGGCTACACCTTC	CASSLRAQTYGYTF
-	few	TRBV18	TRBJ2-1	TGTGCCAGCTCCCCGATCTTTAGCGGAGCAAGCTACAATGAGCAGTTCTTC	CASSPIFSGASYNEQFF
TRBD2	few	TRBV18	TRBJ2-5	TGTGCCAGCTCACCACAACTAGCGGCGAAAGAGACCCAGTACTTC	CASSPQLAAKETQYF
TRBD2	many	TRBV4-3	TRBJ2-7	TGCGCCAGCAGCCAAGAAGGTCTAGCGGGGCCCTACGAGCAGTACTTC	CASSQEGLAGPYEQYF
-	many	TRBV5-1	TRBJ2-3	TGCGCCAGCAGCCCCCTATTGGGGTCAGATACGCAGTATTTT	CASSPLLGSDTQYF
TRBD2	many	TRBV5-1	TRBJ2-5	TGCGCCAGCAGTAAAGAGCGGGGAGAGACCCAGTACTTC	CASSKERGETQYF
-	many	TRBV19	TRBJ1-5	TGTGCCAGTAACCCCGGGGGGCAGCCCAATCAGCCCCAGCATTTT	CASNPGGQPNQPQHF
-	many	TRBV5-1	TRBJ2-3	TGCGCCAGCAGCTTGGTCGCGGCCCGCACAGATACGCAGTATTTT	CASSLVAARTDTQYF
-	few	TRBV4-3	TRBJ2-1	TGCGCCAGCAGCCCCCCCGCTCGGGATGAGCAGTTCTTC	CASSPPARDEQFF
-	few	TRBV11-3	TRBJ2-1	TGTGCCAGCAGCGGGGGAGGCTCCTACAATGAGCAGTTCTTC	CASSGGGSYNEQFF
-	-	TRBV7-2	TRBJ2-2	TGTGCCAGCAGCCCTGCTACCGGGGGTGGCACCGGGGAGCTGTTTTTT	CASSPATGGGTGELFF
-	few	TRBV7-9	TRBJ1-1	TGTGTCATCACCGCACTACACAGCCAGCCTGAAGCTTTCTTT	CVITALHSQPEAFF
-	many	TRBV7-2	TRBJ2-3	TGTGCCAGCATCCGGGATATTCAAGATGGTACGCAGTATTTT	CASIRDIQDGTQYF
TRBD2	-	TRBV10-3	TRBJ2-1	TGTGCCATCTCGGGGACACCCCTTACTAGCGGGGGGGCGCATGAGCAGTTCTTC	CAISGTPLTSGGAHEQFF
-	many	TRBV6-5	TRBJ2-7	TGTGCCAGCAGACGGGCTTACGAGCAGTACTTC	CASRRAYEQYF
TRBD1	many	TRBV6-5	TRBJ2-5	TGTGCCAGCAGCCGTACCGGACAGGGGGAAGAGACCCAGTACTTC	CASSRTGQGEETQYF